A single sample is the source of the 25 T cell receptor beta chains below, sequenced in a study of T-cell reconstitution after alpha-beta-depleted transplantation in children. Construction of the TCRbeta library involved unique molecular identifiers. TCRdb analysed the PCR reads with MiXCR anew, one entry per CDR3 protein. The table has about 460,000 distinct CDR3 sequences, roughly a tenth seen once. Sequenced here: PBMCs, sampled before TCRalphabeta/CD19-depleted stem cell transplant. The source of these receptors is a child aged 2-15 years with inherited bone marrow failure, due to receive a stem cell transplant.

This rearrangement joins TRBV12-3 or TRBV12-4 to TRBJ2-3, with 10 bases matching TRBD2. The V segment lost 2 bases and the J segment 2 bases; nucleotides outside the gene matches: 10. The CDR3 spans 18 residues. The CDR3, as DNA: TGTGCCAGCAGTTTATTTAGCGGACTAGCGGTACCCACAGATACGCAGTATTTT. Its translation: CASSLFSGLAVPTDTQYF.

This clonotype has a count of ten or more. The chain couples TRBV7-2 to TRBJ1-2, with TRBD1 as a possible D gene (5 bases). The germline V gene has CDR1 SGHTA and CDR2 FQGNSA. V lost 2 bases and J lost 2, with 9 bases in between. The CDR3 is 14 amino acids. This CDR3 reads CASSLRQTNYGYTF. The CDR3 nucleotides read TGTGCCAGCAGCTTACGACAGACAAACTATGGCTACACCTTC.

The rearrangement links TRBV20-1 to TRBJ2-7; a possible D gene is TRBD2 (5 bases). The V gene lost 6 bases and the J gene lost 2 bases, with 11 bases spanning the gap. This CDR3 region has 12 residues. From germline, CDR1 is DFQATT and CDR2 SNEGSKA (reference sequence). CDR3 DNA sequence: TGCAGTGCCGTGAGGAGGCCCTACGAGCAGTACTTC. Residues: CSAVRRPYEQYF.

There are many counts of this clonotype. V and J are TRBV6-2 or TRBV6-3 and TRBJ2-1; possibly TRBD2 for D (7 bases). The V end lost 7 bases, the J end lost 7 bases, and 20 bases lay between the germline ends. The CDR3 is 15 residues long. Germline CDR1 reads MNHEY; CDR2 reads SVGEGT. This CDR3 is CASTPGGRGGNEQFF. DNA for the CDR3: TGTGCCAGCACCCCCGGGGGGAGAGGGGGGAATGAGCAGTTCTTC.

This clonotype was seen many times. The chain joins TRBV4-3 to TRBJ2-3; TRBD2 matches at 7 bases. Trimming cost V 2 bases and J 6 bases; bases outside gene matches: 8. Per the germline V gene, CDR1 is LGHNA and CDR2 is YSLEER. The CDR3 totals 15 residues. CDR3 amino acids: CASSQLRTSPDTQYF. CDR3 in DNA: TGCGCCAGCAGCCAATTACGGACTAGTCCCGATACGCAGTATTTT.

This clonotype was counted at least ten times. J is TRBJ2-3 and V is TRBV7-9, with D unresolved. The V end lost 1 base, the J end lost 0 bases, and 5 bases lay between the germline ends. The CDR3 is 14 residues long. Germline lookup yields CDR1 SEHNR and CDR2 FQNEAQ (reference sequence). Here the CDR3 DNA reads TGTGCCAGCAGCTTAGAAGAGAGCACAGATACGCAGTATTTT. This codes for CASSLEESTDTQYF.

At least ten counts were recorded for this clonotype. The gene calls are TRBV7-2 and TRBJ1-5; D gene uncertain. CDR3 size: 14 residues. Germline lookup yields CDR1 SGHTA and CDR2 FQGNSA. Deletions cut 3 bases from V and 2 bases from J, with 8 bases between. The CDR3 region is CASSFSGGNQPQHF. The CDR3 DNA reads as TGTGCCAGCAGCTTCTCCGGGGGCAATCAGCCCCAGCATTTT.

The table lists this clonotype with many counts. As DNA, the CDR3 is TGCAGCGTCCGCACCTACAGCGCAAATGAGCAGTTCTTC. It encodes CSVRTYSANEQFF. The genes are TRBV29-1 and TRBJ2-1; D ambiguous. This CDR3 is 13 amino acids long. CDR1 is SQVTM, CDR2 ANQGSEA, per germline. V lost 6 bases and J lost 7, with 16 bases in between.

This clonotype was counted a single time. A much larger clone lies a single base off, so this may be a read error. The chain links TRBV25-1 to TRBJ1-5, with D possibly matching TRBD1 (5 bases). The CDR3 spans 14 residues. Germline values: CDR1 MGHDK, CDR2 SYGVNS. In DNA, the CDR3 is TGTGCCAGCAGTGAATTCGGGGGGGGTCAGCACCAGCATTTT. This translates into CASSEFGGGQHQHF.

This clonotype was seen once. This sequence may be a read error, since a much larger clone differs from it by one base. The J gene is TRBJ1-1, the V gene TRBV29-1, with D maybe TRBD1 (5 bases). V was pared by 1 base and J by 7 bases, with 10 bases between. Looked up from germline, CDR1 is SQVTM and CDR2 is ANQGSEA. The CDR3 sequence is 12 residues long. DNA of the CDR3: TGCAGCGTTGAAGGGCCGGGGGTTGAAGCTTTCTTT. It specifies CSVEGPGVEAFF.

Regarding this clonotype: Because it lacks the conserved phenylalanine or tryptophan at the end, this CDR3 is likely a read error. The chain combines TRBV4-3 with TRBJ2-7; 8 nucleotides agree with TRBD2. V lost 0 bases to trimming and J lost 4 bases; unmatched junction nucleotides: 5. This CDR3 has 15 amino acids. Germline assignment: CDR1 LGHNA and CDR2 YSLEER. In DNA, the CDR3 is TGCGCCAGCAGCCAAGATCGCGGGAGGCATTACGAGCAGTACCTC. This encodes CASSQDRGRHYEQYL.

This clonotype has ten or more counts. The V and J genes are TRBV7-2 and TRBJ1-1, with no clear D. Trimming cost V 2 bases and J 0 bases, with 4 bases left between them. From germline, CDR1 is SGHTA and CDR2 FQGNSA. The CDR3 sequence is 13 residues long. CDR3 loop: CASSLPLNTEAFF. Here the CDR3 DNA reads TGTGCCAGCAGCTTACCCTTGAACACTGAAGCTTTCTTT.

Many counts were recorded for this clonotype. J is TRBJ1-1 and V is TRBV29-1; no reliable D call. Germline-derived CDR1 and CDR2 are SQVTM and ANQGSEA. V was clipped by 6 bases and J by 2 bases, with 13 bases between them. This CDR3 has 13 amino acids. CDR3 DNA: TGCAGCGTAATCGGCTATCAAAACACTGAAGCTTTCTTT. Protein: CSVIGYQNTEAFF.

CDR3 sequence (DNA): TGTGCCAGCAGCAGGACAGAAGAGACCCAGTACTTC. This encodes CASSRTEETQYF. The chain has TRBV7-9 and TRBJ2-5; perhaps TRBD1 as D (6 bases). The V and J ends lost 5 bases and 3 bases respectively, with 7 bases between them. CDR1 SEHNR and CDR2 FQNEAQ come from the germline V gene (reference sequence). The CDR3 covers 12 residues.

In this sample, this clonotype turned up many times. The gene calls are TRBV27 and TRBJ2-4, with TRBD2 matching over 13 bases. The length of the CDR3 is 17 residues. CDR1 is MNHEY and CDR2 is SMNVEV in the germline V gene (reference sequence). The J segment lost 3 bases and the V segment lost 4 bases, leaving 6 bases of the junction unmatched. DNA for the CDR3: TGTGCCAGCAGTTCGGGACTAGCGGGATTTGGCAAAAACATTCAGTACTTC. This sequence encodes CASSSGLAGFGKNIQYF.

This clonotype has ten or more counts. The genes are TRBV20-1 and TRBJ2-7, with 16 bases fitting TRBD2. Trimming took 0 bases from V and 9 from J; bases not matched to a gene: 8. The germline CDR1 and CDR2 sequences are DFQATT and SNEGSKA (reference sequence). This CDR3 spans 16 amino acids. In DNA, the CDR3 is TGCAGTGCTAGAGATCCGGGACTAGCGGGAGGGCGACGGCAGTACTTC. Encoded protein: CSARDPGLAGGRRQYF.

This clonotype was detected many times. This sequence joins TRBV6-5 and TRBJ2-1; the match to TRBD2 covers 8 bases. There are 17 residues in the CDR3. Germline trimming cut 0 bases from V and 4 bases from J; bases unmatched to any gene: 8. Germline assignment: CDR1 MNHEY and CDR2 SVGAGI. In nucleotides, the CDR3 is TGTGCCAGCAGTTACTCGGCAGCTAGCGGGCGGTACAATGAGCAGTTCTTC. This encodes CASSYSAASGRYNEQFF.

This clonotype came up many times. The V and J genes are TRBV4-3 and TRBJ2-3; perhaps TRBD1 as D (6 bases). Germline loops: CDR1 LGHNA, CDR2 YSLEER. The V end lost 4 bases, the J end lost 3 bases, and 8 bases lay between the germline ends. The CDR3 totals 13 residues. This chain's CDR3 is CASSPRGTDTQYF. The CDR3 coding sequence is TGCGCCAGCAGCCCCAGGGGAACAGATACGCAGTATTTT.

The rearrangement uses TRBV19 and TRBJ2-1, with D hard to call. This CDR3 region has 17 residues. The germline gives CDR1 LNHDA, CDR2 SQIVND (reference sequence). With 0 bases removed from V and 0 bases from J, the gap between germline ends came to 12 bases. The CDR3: CASSIDQTRVSYNEQFF. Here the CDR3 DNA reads TGTGCCAGTAGTATAGATCAAACACGGGTCTCCTACAATGAGCAGTTCTTC. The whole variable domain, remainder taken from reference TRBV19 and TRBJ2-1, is DGGITQSPKYLFRKEGQNVTLSCEQNLNHDAMYWYRQDPGQGLRLIYYSQIVNDFQKGDIAEGYSVSREKKESFPLTVTSAQKNPTAFYLCASSIDQTRVSYNEQFFGPGTRLTVL.

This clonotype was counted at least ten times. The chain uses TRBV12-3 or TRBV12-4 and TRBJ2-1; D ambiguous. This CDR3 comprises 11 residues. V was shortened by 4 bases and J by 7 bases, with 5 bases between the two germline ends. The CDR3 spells CASSYRNEQFF. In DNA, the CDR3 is TGTGCCAGCAGTTACCGGAATGAGCAGTTCTTC.

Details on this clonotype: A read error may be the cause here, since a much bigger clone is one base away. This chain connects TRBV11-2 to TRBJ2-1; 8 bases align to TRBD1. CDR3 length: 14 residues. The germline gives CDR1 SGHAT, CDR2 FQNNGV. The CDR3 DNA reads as TGTGCCAGCAGTTCGGACAGGGTCTACAATAAGCAGTTCTTC. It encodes CASSSDRVYNKQFF. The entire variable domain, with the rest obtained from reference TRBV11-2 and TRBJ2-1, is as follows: EAGVAQSPRYKIIEKRQSVAFWCNPISGHATLYWYQQILGQGPKLLIQFQNNGVVDDSQLPKDRFSAERLKGVDSTLKIQPAKLEDSAVYLCASSSDRVYNKQFFGPGTRLTVL.

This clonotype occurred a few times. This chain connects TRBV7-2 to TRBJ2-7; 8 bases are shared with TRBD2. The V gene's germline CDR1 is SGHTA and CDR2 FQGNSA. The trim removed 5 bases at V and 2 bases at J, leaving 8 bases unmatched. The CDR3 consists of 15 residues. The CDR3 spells CASSPGGGTTYEQYF. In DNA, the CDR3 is TGTGCCAGCAGCCCCGGCGGGGGGACAACCTACGAGCAGTACTTC.

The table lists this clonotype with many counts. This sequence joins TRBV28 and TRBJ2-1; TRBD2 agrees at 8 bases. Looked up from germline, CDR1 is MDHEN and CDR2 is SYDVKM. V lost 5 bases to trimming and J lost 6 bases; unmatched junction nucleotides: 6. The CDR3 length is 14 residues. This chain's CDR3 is CASSSRLAGNEQFF. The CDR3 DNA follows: TGTGCCAGCAGTAGTCGGCTAGCGGGCAATGAGCAGTTCTTC.

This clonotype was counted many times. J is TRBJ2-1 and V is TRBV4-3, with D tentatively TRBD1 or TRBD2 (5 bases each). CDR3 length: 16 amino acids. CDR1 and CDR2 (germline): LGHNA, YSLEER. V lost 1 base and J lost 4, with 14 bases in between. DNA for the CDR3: TGCGCCAGCAGCCAAGGGCCGGGGACGTTATACAATGAGCAGTTCTTC. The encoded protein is CASSQGPGTLYNEQFF.

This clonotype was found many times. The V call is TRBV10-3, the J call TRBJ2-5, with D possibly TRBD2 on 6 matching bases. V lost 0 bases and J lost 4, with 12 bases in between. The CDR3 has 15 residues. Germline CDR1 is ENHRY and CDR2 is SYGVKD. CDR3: CAISESTGAGETQYF. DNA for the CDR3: TGTGCCATCAGTGAGTCTACGGGAGCGGGAGAGACCCAGTACTTC.